The clone carrying this TCR beta chain turned up a few times. Exclusion criteria comprised other autoimmune diseases, uncontrolled infections, pregnancy or lactation in patients. Amplification of the TCR beta CDR3 regions used RNA transcripts (as template). Second-round multiplex PCR followed a first-round RT-PCR using HTBI primers. One entry per CDR3 protein results from TCRdb running MiXCR on the multiplex PCR reads. The sample holds 500,000 to 600,000 distinct CDR3 sequences, less than 45% seen once. The CDR3 consists of 14 residues. Germline V gene data show CDR1 as LGHDT and CDR2 as YNNKEL (reference sequence). V was trimmed by 1 base and J by 8 bases, leaving 11 bases between them. The data belong to a study of Graves' ophthalmopathy and Graves' hyperthyroidism.

Source material: peripheral blood or thyroid tissue (not recorded which). The receptor's source is an adult man with Graves' hyperthyroidism. The rearrangement joins TRBV3-1 to TRBJ1-4, with D perhaps TRBD1 (5 bases). The CDR3 DNA is TGTGCCAGCAGCCAAGTTGACAGAGCCGAAAAACTGTTTTTT. Protein: CASSQVDRAEKLFF.